The 3 T cell receptor beta chains listed next were all sequenced from one sample in a study of CD8+CD57+ T cells in acquired aplastic anemia. Genomic DNA templated the TCR beta VDJ and CDR3 profiling. TCRdb independently ran MiXCR on the reads; one entry per CDR3 protein. The sample has some 160,000 distinct CDR3 sequences; around 47% are singletons. For sequencing, patients were chosen who had shown expansion of CD8+CD57+ cells by flow cytometry. Sequenced input: sorted CD4+, CD8+, or CD8+CD57+ T cells (not recorded which) from PBMCs. The receptors originated from a human donor with aplastic anemia.

The chain employs TRBV6-4 and TRBJ1-1; 7 nucleotides align to TRBD1. Germline loops: CDR1 MRHNA, CDR2 SNTAGT. This CDR3 has 14 amino acids. Trimming removed 4 bases from V and 3 bases from J; junction bases left unmatched: 5. CDR3 sequence (DNA): TGTGCCAGCAGTGCAACAGGGGTAGACACTGAAGCTTTCTTT. As protein: CASSATGVDTEAFF.

The table lists this clonotype with many counts. The rearrangement links TRBV19 to TRBJ1-2; D is unresolved. Trimming shortened V by 1 base and J by 7 bases, and 16 bases separated the two germline ends. The CDR3 has 15 amino acids. The germline gives CDR1 LNHDA, CDR2 SQIVND (reference sequence). CDR3 in DNA: TGTGCCAGTAGTATAGCTCCCCGCGGTCGGGGTGGCTACACCTTC. Amino acid sequence: CASSIAPRGRGGYTF.

The V and J genes are TRBV5-1 and TRBJ2-3; the D is unclear. From germline, CDR1 is SGHRS and CDR2 YFSETQ. CDR3 length: 12 residues. Trimming took 4 bases from V and 6 from J, leaving 9 bases between them. The CDR3 DNA sequence: TGCGCCAGCAGCATGGAAAGCGATACGCAGTATTTT. It specifies CASSMESDTQYF.